The TCR beta chain described here comes from a study of CD4 T cells in relation to SARS-CoV-2 and coronaviruses. Looking at the study overall: After roughly 11 days of antigen culture, PBMC TCR beta CDR3s were sequenced.

Libraries were prepared by immunoSEQ multiplex PCR; TCRdb keeps only in-frame clonotypes and omits some of them. The table lists 20,000 to 25,000 clones, roughly 62% of them singletons. Before the COVID-19 pandemic, during about 2010-2018, CD4+ T cells were taken from unexposed donors. After ten to eleven days of culture, CD4+ T cells were isolated. Cells permitting, SARS-CoV-2 S/N and four cold-coronavirus spikes were tested on unexposed-donor CD4+ T cells. Remarks on this clone: What it binds is unknown.

Germline V CDR1 and CDR2: MNHEY, SVGAGI. The CDR3 sequence is 14 residues long. The ends were cut back, 8 bases at V and 0 bases at J, with 10 bases in the middle. Input material: CD4+ T cells from PBMCs, cultured in vitro. This clonotype was sampled from a human donor in good health. The genes are TRBV6-5 and TRBJ2-2; a weak D match, TRBD1 (5 bases). The CDR3 loop is CASLPGSNTGELFF. The CDR3 nucleotides are TGTGCCAGCTTACCAGGGTCGAACACCGGGGAGCTGTTTTTT.